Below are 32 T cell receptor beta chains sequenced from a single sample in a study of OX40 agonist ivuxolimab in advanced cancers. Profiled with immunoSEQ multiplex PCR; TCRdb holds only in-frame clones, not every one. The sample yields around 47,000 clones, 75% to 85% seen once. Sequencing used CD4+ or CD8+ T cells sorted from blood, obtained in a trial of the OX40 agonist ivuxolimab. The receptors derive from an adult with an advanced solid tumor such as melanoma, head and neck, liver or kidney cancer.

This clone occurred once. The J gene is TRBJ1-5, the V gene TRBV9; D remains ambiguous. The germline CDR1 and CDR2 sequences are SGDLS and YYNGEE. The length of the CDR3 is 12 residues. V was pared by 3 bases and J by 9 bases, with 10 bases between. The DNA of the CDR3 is TGTGCCAGCAGCGCAGATATGGGGCCCCAGCATTTT. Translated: CASSADMGPQHF.

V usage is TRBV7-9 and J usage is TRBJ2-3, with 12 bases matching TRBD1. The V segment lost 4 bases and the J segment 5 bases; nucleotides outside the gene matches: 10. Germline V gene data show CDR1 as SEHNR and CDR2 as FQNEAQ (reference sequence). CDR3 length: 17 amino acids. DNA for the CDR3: TGTGCCAGCAGCTCGGGACAGGGGGCCGATTTGAAAGATACGCAGTATTTT. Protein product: CASSSGQGADLKDTQYF.

CDR3 residues: CASSYDRRGYTF. CDR3 in DNA: TGTGCCAGCAGCTACGACAGGCGCGGCTACACCTTC. The gene calls are TRBV7-2 and TRBJ1-2, with TRBD1 as a possible D gene (6 bases). Germline CDR1 reads SGHTA; CDR2 reads FQGNSA. Between the trimmed V and J ends, which lost 4 bases and 8 bases, there was a span of 11 bases. The CDR3 loop spans 12 amino acids.

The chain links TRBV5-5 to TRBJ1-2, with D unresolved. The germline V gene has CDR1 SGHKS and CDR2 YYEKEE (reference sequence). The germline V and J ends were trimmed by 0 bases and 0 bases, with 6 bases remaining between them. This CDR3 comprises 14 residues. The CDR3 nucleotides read TGTGCCAGCAGCTTGGTAGGGACTAACTATGGCTACACCTTC. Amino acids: CASSLVGTNYGYTF.

In nucleotides, the CDR3 is TGTGCCACAAGGTTAGGGGGCATCGGCGGCTACACCTTC. As protein: CATRLGGIGGYTF. The rearrangement links TRBV6-5 to TRBJ1-2, with TRBD1 matching over 7 bases. The germline gives CDR1 MNHEY, CDR2 SVGAGI. V lost 10 bases to trimming and J lost 8 bases; unmatched junction nucleotides: 13. The CDR3 totals 13 residues.

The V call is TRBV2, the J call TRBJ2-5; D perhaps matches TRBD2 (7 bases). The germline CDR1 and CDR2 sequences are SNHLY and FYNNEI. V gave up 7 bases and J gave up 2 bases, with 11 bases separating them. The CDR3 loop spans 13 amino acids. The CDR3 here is CASTRGAQETQYF. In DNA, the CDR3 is TGTGCCAGCACACGGGGGGCACAAGAGACCCAGTACTTC.

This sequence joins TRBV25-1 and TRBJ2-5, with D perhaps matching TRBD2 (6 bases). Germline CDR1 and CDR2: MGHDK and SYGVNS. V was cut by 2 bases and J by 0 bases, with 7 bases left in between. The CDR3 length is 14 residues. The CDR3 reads CASSEGGNQETQYF. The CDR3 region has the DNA TGTGCCAGCAGTGAAGGGGGGAACCAAGAGACCCAGTACTTC.

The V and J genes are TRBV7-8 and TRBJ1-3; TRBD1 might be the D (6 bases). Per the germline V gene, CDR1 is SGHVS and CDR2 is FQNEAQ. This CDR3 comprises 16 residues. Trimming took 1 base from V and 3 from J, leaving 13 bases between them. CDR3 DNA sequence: TGTGCCAGCAGCTTAGTACAGGGTTTAGGTGGAAACACCATATATTTT. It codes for CASSLVQGLGGNTIYF.

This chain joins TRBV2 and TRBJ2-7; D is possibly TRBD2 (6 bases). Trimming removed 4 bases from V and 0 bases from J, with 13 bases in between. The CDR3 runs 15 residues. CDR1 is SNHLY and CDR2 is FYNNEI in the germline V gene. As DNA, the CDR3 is TGTGCCAGCAGTGCCGTGTTGGGGGGCTCCTACGAGCAGTACTTC. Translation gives CASSAVLGGSYEQYF.

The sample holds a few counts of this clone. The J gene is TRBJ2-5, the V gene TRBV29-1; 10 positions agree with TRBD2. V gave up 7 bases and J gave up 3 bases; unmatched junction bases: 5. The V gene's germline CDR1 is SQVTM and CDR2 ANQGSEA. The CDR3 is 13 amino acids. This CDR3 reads CSGNLAGEETQYF. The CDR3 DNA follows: TGCAGCGGCAACCTAGCGGGGGAAGAGACCCAGTACTTC. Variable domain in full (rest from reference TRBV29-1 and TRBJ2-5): SAVISQKPSRDICQRGTSLTIQCQVDSQVTMMFWYRQQPGQSLTLIATANQGSEATYESGFVIDKFPISRPNLTFSTLTVSNMSPEDSSIYLCSGNLAGEETQYFGPGTRLLVL.

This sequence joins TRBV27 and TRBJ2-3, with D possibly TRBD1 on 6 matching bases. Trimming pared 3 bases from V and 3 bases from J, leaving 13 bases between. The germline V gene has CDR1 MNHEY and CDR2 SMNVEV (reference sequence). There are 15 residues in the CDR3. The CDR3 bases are TGTGCCAGCAGTTTCATTGCCAGGGGTACAGATACGCAGTATTTT. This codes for CASSFIARGTDTQYF.

The CDR3 DNA is TGTGCCTGGAGTCGTAAGGCGGGAGTGTCAGAGACCCAGTACTTC. Encoded protein: CAWSRKAGVSETQYF. The V call is TRBV30, the J call TRBJ2-5; TRBD2 matches at 7 bases. The CDR3 consists of 15 residues. CDR1 and CDR2 from the germline V gene are GTSNPN and SVGIG (reference sequence). Unmatched junction bases numbered 10, after V lost 2 bases and J lost 4 bases.

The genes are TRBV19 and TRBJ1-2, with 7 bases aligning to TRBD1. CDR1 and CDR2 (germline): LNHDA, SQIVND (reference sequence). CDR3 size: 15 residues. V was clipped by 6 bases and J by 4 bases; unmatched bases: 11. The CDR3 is CASRSRGREAYGYTF. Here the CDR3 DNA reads TGTGCCAGTAGATCTAGGGGGCGGGAAGCCTATGGCTACACCTTC.

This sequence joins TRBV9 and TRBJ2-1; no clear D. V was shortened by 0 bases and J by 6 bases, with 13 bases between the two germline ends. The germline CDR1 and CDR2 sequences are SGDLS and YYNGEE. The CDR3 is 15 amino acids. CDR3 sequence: CASSVAAIQFNEQFF. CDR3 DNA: TGTGCCAGCAGCGTAGCCGCGATCCAATTCAATGAGCAGTTCTTC.

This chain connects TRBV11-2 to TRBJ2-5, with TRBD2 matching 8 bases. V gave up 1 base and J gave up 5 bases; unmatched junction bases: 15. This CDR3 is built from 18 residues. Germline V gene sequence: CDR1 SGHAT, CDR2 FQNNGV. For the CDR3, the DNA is TGTGCCAGCAGCTTAGGAGTTGGAGCGGGGGAGAGGGGGGAGACCCAGTACTTC. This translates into CASSLGVGAGERGETQYF. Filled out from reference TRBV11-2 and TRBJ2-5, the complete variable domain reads EAGVAQSPRYKIIEKRQSVAFWCNPISGHATLYWYQQILGQGPKLLIQFQNNGVVDDSQLPKDRFSAERLKGVDSTLKIQPAKLEDSAVYLCASSLGVGAGERGETQYFGPGTRLLVL.

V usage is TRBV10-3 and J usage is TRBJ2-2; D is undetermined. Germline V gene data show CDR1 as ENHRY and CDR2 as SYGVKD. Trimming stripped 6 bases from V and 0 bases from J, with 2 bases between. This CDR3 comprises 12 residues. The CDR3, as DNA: TGTGCCATCAGCCCGAACACCGGGGAGCTGTTTTTT. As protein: CAISPNTGELFF.

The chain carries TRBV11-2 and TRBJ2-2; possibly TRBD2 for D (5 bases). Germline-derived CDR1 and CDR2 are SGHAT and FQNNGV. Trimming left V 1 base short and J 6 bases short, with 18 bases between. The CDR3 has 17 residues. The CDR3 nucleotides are TGTGCCAGCAGCTTAGCCGGTTCGGGAAATAGTCCCGGGGAGCTGTTTTTT. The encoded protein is CASSLAGSGNSPGELFF. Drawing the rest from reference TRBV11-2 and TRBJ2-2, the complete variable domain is EAGVAQSPRYKIIEKRQSVAFWCNPISGHATLYWYQQILGQGPKLLIQFQNNGVVDDSQLPKDRFSAERLKGVDSTLKIQPAKLEDSAVYLCASSLAGSGNSPGELFFGEGSRLTVL.

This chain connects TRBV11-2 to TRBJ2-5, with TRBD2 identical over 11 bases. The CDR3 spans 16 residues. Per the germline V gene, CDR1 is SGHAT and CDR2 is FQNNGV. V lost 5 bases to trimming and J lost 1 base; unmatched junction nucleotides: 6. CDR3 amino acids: CASSPGLAGTQETQYF. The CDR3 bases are TGTGCCAGCAGCCCTGGACTAGCGGGCACCCAAGAGACCCAGTACTTC.

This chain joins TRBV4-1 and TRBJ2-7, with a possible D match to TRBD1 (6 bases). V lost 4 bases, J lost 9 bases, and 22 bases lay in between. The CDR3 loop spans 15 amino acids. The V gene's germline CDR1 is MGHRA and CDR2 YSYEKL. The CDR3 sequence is CASSPHGTSPEGQYF. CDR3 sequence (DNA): TGCGCCAGCAGCCCGCATGGGACATCTCCTGAGGGGCAGTACTTC.

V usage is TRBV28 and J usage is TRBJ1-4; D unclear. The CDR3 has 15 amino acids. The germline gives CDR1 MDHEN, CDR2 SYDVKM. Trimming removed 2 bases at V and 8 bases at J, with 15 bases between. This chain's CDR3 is CASSLAPKPWEKLFF. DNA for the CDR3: TGTGCCAGCAGTTTAGCCCCAAAACCGTGGGAAAAACTGTTTTTT.

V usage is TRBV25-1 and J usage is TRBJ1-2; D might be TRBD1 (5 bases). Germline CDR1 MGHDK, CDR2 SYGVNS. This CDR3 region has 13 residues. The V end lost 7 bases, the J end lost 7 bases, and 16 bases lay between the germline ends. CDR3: CASTNTGLGGYTF. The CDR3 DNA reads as TGTGCCAGCACCAATACAGGATTGGGTGGCTACACCTTC.

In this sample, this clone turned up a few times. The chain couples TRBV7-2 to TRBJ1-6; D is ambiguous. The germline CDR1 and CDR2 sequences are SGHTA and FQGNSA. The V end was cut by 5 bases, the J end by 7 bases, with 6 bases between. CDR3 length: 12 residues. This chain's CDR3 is CASSHPNSPLHF. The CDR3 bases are TGTGCCAGCAGCCACCCGAATTCACCCCTCCACTTT.

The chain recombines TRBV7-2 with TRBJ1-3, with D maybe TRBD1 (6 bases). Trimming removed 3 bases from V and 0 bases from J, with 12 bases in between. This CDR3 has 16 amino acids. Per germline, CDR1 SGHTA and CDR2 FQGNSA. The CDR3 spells CASSLGQLTSGNTIYF. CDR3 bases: TGTGCCAGCAGCTTGGGACAATTAACCTCTGGAAACACCATATATTTT. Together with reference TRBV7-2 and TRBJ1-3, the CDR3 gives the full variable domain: GAGVSQSPSNKVTEKGKDVELRCDPISGHTALYWYRQSLGQGLEFLIYFQGNSAPDKSGLPSDRFSAERTGGSVSTLTIQRTQQEDSAVYLCASSLGQLTSGNTIYFGEGSWLTVV.

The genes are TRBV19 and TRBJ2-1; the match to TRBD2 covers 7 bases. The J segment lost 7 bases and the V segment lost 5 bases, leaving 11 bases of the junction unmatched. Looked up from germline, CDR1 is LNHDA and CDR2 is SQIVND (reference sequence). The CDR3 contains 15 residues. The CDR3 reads CASSPLAGDLNEQFF. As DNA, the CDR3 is TGTGCCAGTAGTCCCCTTGCGGGAGACCTGAATGAGCAGTTCTTC.

The CDR3 here is CASSQGGVDTQYF. The CDR3 region has the DNA TGCGCCAGCAGCCAAGGAGGGGTGGATACGCAGTATTTT. The J gene is TRBJ2-3, the V gene TRBV4-3; perhaps D is TRBD1 or TRBD2 (5 bases each). The CDR3 extends over 13 amino acids. Trimming removed 1 base from V and 6 bases from J, with 8 bases in between. CDR1 and CDR2 (germline): LGHNA, YSLEER.

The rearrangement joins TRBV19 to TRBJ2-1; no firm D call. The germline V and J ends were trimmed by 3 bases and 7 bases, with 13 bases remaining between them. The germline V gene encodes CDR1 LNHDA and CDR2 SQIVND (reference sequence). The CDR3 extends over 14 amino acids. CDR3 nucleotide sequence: TGTGCCAGTAGTATGGTCACAGTTTATAATGAGCAGTTCTTC. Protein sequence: CASSMVTVYNEQFF.

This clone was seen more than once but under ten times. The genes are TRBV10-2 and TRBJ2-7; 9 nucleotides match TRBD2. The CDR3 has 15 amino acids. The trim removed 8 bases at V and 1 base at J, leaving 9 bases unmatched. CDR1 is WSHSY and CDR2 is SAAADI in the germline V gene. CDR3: CASLLAGTGSYEQYF. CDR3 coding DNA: TGCGCCAGCTTGCTAGCGGGAACGGGGTCCTACGAGCAGTACTTC.

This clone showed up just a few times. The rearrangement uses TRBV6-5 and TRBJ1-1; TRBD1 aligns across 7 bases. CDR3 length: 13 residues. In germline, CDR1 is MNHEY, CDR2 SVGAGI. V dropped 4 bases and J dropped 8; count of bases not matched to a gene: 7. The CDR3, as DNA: TGTGCCAGCAGTTCCGCGACAGGGAAGGAAGCTTTCTTT. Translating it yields CASSSATGKEAFF.

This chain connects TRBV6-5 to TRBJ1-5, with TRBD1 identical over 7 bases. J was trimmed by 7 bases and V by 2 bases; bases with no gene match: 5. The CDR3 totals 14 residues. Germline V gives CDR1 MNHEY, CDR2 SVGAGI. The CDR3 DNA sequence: TGTGCCAGCAGTTACAGACAGGGTTCCCAGCCCCAGCATTTT. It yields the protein CASSYRQGSQPQHF.

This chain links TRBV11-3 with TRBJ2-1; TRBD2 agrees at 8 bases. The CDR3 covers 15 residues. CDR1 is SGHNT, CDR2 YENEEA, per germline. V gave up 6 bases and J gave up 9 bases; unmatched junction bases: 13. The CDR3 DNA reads TGTGCCAGCAGGAGGAGTAGTAGCGGGAACGGTGAGCAGTTCTTC. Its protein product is CASRRSSSGNGEQFF.

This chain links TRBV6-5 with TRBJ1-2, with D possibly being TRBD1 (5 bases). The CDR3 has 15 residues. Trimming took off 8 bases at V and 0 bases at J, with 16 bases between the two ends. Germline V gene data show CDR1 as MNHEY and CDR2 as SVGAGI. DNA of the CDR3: TGTGCCAGCTCTAGGGGCGGGGAGACTAACTATGGCTACACCTTC. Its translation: CASSRGGETNYGYTF.

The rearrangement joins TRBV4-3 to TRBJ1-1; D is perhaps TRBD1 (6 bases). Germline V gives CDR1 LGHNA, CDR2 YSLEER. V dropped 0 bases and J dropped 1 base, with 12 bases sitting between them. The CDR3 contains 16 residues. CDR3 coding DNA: TGCGCCAGCAGCCAAGATAGTGGGGGCACGAACACTGAAGCTTTCTTT. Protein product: CASSQDSGGTNTEAFF.